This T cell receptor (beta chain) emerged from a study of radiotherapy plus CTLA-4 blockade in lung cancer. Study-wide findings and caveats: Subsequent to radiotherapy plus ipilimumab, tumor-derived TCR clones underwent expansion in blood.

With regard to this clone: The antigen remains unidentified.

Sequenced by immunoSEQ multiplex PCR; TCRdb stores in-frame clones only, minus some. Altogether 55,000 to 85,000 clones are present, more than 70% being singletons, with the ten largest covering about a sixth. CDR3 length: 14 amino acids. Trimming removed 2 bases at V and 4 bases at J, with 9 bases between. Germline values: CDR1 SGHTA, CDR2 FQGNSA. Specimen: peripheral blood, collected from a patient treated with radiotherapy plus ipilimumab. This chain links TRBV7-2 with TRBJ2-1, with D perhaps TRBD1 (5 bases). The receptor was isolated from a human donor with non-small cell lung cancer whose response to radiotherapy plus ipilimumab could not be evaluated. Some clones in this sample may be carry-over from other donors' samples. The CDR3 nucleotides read TGTGCCAGCAGCTTACAGGCAGGGTACAATGAGCAGTTCTTC. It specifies CASSLQAGYNEQFF.